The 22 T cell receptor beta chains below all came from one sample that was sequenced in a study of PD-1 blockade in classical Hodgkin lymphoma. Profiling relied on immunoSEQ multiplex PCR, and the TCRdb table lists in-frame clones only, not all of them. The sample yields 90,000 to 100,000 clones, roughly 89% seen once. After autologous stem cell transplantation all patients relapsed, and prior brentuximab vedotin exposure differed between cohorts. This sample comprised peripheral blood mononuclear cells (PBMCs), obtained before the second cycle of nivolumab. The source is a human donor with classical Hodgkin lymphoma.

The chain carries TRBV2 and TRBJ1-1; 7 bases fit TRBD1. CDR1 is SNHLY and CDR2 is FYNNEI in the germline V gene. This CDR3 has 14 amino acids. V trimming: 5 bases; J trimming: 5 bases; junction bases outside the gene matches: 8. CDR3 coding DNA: TGTGCCAGCAGTTGGTCAGGGGGTAGGACTGAAGCTTTCTTT. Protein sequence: CASSWSGGRTEAFF.

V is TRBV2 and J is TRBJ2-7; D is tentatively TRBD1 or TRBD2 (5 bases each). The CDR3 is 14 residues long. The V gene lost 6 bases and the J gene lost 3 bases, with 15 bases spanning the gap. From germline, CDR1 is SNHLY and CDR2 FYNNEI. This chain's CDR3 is CASSSRGGRYEQYF. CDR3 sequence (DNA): TGTGCCAGCAGCTCGAGGGGCGGCCGCTACGAGCAGTACTTC.

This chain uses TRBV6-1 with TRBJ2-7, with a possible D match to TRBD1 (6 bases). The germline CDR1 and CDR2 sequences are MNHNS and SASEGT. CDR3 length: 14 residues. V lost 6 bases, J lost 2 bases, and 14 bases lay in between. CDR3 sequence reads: CASSEGTLTYEQYF. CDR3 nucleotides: TGTGCCAGCAGCGAGGGGACACTTACCTACGAGCAGTACTTC.

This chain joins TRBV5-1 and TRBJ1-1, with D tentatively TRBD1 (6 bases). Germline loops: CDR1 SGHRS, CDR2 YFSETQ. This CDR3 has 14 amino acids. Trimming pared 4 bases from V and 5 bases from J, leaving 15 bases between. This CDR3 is CASSPGAGWTEAFF. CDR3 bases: TGCGCCAGCAGCCCGGGGGCAGGATGGACTGAAGCTTTCTTT. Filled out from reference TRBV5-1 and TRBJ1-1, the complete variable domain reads KAGVTQTPRYLIKTRGQQVTLSCSPISGHRSVSWYQQTPGQGLQFLFEYFSETQRNKGNFPGRFSGRQFSNSRSEMNVSTLELGDSALYLCASSPGAGWTEAFFGQGTRLTVV.

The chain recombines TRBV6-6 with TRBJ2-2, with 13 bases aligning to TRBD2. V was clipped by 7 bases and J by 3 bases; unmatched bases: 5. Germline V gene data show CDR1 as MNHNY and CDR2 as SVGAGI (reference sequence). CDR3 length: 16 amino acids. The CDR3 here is CASNGLAGAYTGELFF. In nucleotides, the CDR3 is TGTGCCAGCAACGGACTAGCGGGAGCGTACACCGGGGAGCTGTTTTTT.

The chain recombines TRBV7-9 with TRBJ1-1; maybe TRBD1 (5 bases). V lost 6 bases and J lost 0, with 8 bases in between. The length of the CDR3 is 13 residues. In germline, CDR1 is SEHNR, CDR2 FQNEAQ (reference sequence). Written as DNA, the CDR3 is TGTGCCAGCAGGTTGGGGGTGAACACTGAAGCTTTCTTT. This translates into CASRLGVNTEAFF.

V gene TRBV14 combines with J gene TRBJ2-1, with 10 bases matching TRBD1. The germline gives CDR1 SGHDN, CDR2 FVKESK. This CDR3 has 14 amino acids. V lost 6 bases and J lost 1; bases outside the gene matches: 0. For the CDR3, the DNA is TGTGCCAGCAGGGACAGGGGGTCCTACAATGAGCAGTTCTTC. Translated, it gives CASRDRGSYNEQFF. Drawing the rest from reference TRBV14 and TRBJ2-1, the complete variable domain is EAGVTQFPSHSVIEKGQTVTLRCDPISGHDNLYWYRRVMGKEIKFLLHFVKESKQDESGMPNNRFLAERTGGTYSTLKVQPAELEDSGVYFCASRDRGSYNEQFFGPGTRLTVL.

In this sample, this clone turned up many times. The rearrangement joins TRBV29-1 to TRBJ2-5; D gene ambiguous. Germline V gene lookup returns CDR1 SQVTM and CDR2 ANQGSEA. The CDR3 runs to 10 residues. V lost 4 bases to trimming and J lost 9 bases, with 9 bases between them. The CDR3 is CSVGERSQYF. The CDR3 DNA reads TGCAGCGTTGGGGAAAGGTCCCAGTACTTC.

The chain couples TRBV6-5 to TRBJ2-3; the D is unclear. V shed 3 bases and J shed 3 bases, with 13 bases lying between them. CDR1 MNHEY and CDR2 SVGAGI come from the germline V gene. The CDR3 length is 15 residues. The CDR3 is CASSYRIDGTDTQYF. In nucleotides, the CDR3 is TGTGCCAGCAGTTATAGGATAGATGGTACAGATACGCAGTATTTT.

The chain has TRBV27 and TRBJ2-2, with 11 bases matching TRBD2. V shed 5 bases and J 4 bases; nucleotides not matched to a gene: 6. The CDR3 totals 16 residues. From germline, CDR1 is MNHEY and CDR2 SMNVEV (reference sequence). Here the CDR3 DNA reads TGTGCCAGCAGTCCCCTTAGCGGGGGGGCCACCGGGGAGCTGTTTTTT. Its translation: CASSPLSGGATGELFF.

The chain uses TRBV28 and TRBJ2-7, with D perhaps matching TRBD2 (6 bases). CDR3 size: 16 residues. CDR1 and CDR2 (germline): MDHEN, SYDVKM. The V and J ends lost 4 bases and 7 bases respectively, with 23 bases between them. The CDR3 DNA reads TGTGCCAGCAGTTCCCCTAGCTTTCCGGGACTTAGGGAGCAGTACTTC. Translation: CASSSPSFPGLREQYF.

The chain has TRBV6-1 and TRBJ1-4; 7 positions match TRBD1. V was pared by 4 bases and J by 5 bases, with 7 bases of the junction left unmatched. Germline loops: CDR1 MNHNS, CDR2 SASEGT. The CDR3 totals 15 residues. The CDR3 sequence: CASSAVQGFNEKLFF. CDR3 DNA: TGTGCCAGCAGTGCGGTACAGGGGTTCAATGAAAAACTGTTTTTT.

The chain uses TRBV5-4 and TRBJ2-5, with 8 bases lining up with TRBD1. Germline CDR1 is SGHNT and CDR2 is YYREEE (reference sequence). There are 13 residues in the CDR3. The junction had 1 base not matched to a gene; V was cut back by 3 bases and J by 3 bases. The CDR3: CASSYRGEETQYF. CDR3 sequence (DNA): TGTGCCAGCAGCTACAGGGGGGAAGAGACCCAGTACTTC.

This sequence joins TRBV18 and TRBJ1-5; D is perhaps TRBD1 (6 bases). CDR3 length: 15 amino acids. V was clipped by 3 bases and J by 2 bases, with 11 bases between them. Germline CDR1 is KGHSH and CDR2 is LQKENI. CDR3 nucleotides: TGTGCCAGCTCACCGATGACAGGCCGCAATCAGCCCCAGCATTTT. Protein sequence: CASSPMTGRNQPQHF.

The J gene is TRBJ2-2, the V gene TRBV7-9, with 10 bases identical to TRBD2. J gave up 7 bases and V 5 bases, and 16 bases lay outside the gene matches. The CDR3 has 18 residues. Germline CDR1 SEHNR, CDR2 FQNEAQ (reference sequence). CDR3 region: CASSQNLGAGGRIGELFF. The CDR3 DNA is TGTGCCAGCAGCCAAAACCTCGGAGCGGGAGGGCGCATCGGGGAGCTGTTTTTT. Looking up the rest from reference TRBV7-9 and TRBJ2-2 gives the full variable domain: DTGVSQNPRHKITKRGQNVTFRCDPISEHNRLYWYRQTLGQGPEFLTYFQNEAQLEKSRLLSDRFSAERPKGSFSTLEIQRTEQGDSAMYLCASSQNLGAGGRIGELFFGEGSRLTVL.

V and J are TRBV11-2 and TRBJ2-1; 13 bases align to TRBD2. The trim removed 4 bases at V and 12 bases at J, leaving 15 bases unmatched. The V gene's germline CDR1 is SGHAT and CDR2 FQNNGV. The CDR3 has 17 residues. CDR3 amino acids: CASSSETSGRPSGRQFF. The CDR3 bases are TGTGCCAGCAGCTCAGAGACTAGCGGGAGGCCCAGCGGACGGCAGTTCTTC.

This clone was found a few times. CDR3 DNA sequence: TGTGCCAGTAGTACATACCGGGACAGGGGAGATACGCAGTATTTT. As protein: CASSTYRDRGDTQYF. This rearrangement joins TRBV19 to TRBJ2-3, with 10 bases fitting TRBD1. Per germline, CDR1 LNHDA and CDR2 SQIVND (reference sequence). V lost 4 bases and J lost 5; bases outside the gene matches: 6. This CDR3 has 15 amino acids.

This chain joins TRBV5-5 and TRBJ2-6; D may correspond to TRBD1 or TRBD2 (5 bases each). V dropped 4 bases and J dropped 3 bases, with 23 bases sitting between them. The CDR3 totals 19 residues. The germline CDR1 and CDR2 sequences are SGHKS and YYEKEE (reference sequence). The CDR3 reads CASSPPRAGSMSGANVLTF. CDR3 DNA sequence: TGTGCCAGCAGCCCACCGAGGGCAGGGAGTATGAGTGGGGCCAACGTCCTGACTTTC.

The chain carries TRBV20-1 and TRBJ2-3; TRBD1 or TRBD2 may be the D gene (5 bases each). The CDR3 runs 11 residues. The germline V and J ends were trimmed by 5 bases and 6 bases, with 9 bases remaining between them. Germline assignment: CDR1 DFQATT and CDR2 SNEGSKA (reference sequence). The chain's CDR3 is CSAGGGDTQYF. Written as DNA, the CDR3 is TGCAGTGCTGGGGGTGGCGATACGCAGTATTTT.

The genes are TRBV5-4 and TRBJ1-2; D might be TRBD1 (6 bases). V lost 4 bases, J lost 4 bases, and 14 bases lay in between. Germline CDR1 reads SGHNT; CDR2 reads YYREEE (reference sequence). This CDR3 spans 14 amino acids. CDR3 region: CASSERTASYGYTF. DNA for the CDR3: TGTGCCAGCAGCGAAAGGACAGCTAGCTATGGCTACACCTTC.

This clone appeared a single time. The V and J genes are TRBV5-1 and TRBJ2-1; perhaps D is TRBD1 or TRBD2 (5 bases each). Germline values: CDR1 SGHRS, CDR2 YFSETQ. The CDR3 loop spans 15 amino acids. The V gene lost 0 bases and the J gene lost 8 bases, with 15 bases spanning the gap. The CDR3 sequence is CASSLASSGRDEQFF. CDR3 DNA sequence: TGCGCCAGCAGCTTGGCCTCGTCGGGGCGGGATGAGCAGTTCTTC.

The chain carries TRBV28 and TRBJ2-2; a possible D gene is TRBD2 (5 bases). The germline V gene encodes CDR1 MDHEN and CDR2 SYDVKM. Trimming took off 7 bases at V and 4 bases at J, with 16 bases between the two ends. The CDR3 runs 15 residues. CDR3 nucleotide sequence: TGTGCCAGCACGGGGTATTTGTTGGGCACCGGGGAGCTGTTTTTT. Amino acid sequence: CASTGYLLGTGELFF.